This TCR beta chain was captured by sequencing in a study of shared clonotypes between healthy human individuals. Whole-study findings and limits: Relative to their counterparts shared across all four donors, non-shared clonotypes exhibited diminished generation probabilities. Four donors held about 4.6% of naive CD4 clonotypes in common.

Sorted-subset replicate PCR reactions contained 150 to 200 ng DNA, corresponding to approximately 30,000 T cell genomes. Produced via immunoSEQ multiplex PCR; TCRdb's table is partial and in-frame only. The table has millions of clones, 85% to 95% seen once. About this clone itself: Antigen unknown.

The sequencing sample was made of naive CD4+ T cells sorted from blood. Subset denoted: CD45RA+ positively selected. The clonotype comes from a man between 18 and 29 years old in good health.

The CDR3 region has the DNA TGTGCCAGCAGCGTAGCCATTCACTCTGGAAACACCATATATTTT. Amino acid sequence: CASSVAIHSGNTIYF. The V gene is TRBV9, the J gene TRBJ1-3; D is uncertain. V was pared by 0 bases and J by 0 bases, with 7 bases between. CDR1 and CDR2 (germline): SGDLS, YYNGEE. This CDR3 is built from 15 residues.